This TCR beta chain emerged from a study of T cells in localized non-small cell lung cancer. Findings and limits, study-wide: Among the top 100 tumor clones, a median about 52 appeared in adjacent lung. Longer overall survival accompanied higher blood T cell density. Exceeding tumor, uninvolved adjacent lung had the highest T cell clonality. The tumor had only one region sequenced, so heterogeneity remains possible.

There are a few counts of this clone. Its antigen is currently unknown. The table came from immunoSEQ multiplex PCR; TCRdb's copy has only in-frame clones and leaves some out. The table lists roughly 560 clones, roughly 26% of them singletons, with 16% in the top ten. The material sequenced was lung tumor tissue, taken before any cancer treatment. This receptor was obtained from a woman aged 35-70 years with stage II squamous cell lung carcinoma.

CDR3 amino acids: CASSPYSIYEQYV. CDR3 coding DNA: TGTGCCAGCTCACCCTATTCGATCTACGAGCAGTACGTC. The gene calls are TRBV18 and TRBJ2-7, with no clear D. Trimming pared 3 bases from V and 3 bases from J, leaving 9 bases between. The germline V gene has CDR1 KGHSH and CDR2 LQKENI. The CDR3 has 13 amino acids.